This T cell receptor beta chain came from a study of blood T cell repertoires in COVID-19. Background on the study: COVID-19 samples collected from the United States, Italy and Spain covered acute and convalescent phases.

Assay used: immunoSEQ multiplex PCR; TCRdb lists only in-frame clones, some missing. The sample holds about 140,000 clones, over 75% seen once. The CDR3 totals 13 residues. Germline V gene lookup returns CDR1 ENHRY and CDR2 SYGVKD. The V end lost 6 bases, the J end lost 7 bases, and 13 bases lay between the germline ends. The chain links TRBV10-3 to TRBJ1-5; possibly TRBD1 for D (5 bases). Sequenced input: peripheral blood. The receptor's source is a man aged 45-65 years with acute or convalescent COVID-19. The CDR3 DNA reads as TGTGCCATCAGAGACAGCTATGACCAGCCCCAGCATTTT. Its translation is CAIRDSYDQPQHF.